Detailed here is one T cell receptor beta chain. The data stem from a study of blood T cell repertoires in COVID-19. Some clones are missing from TCRdb's copy, which holds only in-frame ones; the method was immunoSEQ multiplex PCR. This table has 350,000 to 400,000 clones, 90% appearing once. Sequences were obtained from peripheral blood. The TCR comes from a young man with active or convalescent COVID-19.

CDR3 in amino acids: CASTPDRGGQPQHF. The CDR3 DNA reads as TGTGCCAGCACCCCGGACAGGGGGGGTCAGCCCCAGCATTTT. The chain links TRBV6-2 or TRBV6-3 to TRBJ1-5; 10 bases line up with TRBD1. The CDR3 is 14 amino acids. CDR1 is MNHEY and CDR2 is SVGEGT in the germline V gene. The trim removed 7 bases at V and 6 bases at J, leaving 6 bases unmatched.